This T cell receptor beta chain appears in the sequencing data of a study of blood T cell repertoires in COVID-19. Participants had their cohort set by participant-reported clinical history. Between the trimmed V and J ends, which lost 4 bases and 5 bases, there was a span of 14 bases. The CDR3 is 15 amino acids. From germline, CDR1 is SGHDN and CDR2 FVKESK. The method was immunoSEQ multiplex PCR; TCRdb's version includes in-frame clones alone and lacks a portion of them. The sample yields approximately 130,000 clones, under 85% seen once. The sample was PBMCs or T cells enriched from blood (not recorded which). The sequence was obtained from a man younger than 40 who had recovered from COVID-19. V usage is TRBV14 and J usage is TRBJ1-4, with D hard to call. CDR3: CASSRGLIFNEKLFF. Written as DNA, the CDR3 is TGTGCCAGCAGCCGCGGACTGATTTTCAATGAAAAACTGTTTTTT.